The rows below give T cell receptor beta chains drawn from one sample of a study of T cells in Graves' hyperthyroidism and ophthalmopathy. TCRdb recomputed calls from the multiplex PCR reads with MiXCR, one row per CDR3 protein. The data contain about 840,000 distinct CDR3 sequences, 38% of them singletons. Source material: blood. These receptors all come from a man between 18 and 35 years old with Graves' hyperthyroidism. The CDR3 runs from the conserved cysteine through the conserved F or W. The order of the fields is J gene, V gene, CDR3 protein.

TRBJ1-3 | TRBV7-2 | CASSLSSGDTIYF
TRBJ1-5 | TRBV20-1 | CSAGRPQHF
TRBJ2-6 | TRBV5-8 | CASSLGTLSGANVLTF
TRBJ1-3 | TRBV20-1 | CSARERTSGNTIYF
TRBJ2-7 | TRBV10-3 | CAIRGNGDEQYF
TRBJ2-7 | TRBV14 | CASSQERDRGFGEQYF
TRBJ1-4 | TRBV9 | CASSVGTLATNEKLFF
TRBJ1-6 | TRBV20-1 | CSASNSLGGVSPLHF
TRBJ2-5 | TRBV12-3/TRBV12-4 | CASSLDAIQETQYF
TRBJ2-5 | TRBV9 | CASSVADRQETQYF
TRBJ1-5 | TRBV11-2 | CASSLIWGGAKSNQPQHF
TRBJ2-7 | TRBV6-5 | CASSWGQGDYEQYF
TRBJ1-6 | TRBV5-6 | CASSSPLDSLFSPLHF
TRBJ1-1 | TRBV2 | CASSPYRGNTEAFF
TRBJ2-5 | TRBV5-1 | CASRKGTDSYQETQYF
TRBJ1-4 | TRBV6-6 | CASSPPGKLFF
TRBJ2-7 | TRBV6-5 | CASSSALAKTYEQYF
TRBJ2-7 | TRBV19 | CASSIGQGVYEQYF
TRBJ2-2 | TRBV5-1 | CASSWTDSGPNTGELFF
TRBJ2-3 | TRBV24-1 | CATSDSRQGGDTQYF
TRBJ1-4 | TRBV9 | CASSLTTDHNEKLFF
TRBJ1-1 | TRBV4-1 | CASSLDNNTEAFF
TRBJ2-7 | TRBV10-2 | CASRSILDGAYEQYF
TRBJ2-1 | TRBV15 | CATRGVTSGRYEQFF
TRBJ2-7 | TRBV29-1 | CSVEVGNYEQYF
TRBJ1-2 | TRBV5-1 | CASSFTSGTGDRYTF